The 3 T cell receptor beta chains below come from one sample, sequenced in a study of shared clonotypes between healthy human individuals. Method: immunoSEQ multiplex PCR; TCRdb's copy keeps in-frame clones and lacks some. The sample consists of about 530,000 clones, over 60% of them appearing once. Specimen: PBMCs. The receptors shown here come from a woman between 40 and 50 years old in good health. Some clones in this sample may be carry-over from other donors' samples.

Concerning this clone itself: Other DNA sequences in the same sample also yield this CDR3. The chain has TRBV5-1 and TRBJ2-2; 7 bases agree with TRBD2. From germline, CDR1 is SGHRS and CDR2 YFSETQ. The junction had 1 base not matched to a gene; V was cut back by 1 base and J by 4 bases. The CDR3 contains 14 residues. Here the CDR3 reads CASSLIAGTGELFF. CDR3 DNA sequence: TGCGCCAGCAGCTTGATAGCGGGCACCGGGGAGCTGTTTTTT.

The rearrangement uses TRBV28 and TRBJ1-4; 9 bases line up with TRBD1. Germline CDR1 reads MDHEN; CDR2 reads SYDVKM. The CDR3 covers 16 residues. The J segment lost 4 bases and the V segment lost 7 bases, leaving 10 bases of the junction unmatched. CDR3 sequence: CASTGQGGLINEKLFF. The CDR3 DNA is TGTGCCAGCACGGGACAGGGAGGCCTTATTAATGAAAAACTGTTTTTT.

This clone was detected only once. The rearrangement links TRBV4-1 to TRBJ2-5; 11 bases are shared with TRBD2. The germline V gene encodes CDR1 MGHRA and CDR2 YSYEKL. The V and J ends lost 1 base and 0 bases, in that order; junction bases with no gene match: 7. This CDR3 has 18 amino acids. The CDR3 bases are TGCGCCAGCAGCCAAGTTGTGACTAGCGGGACGCACCAAGAGACCCAGTACTTC. Its protein is CASSQVVTSGTHQETQYF.